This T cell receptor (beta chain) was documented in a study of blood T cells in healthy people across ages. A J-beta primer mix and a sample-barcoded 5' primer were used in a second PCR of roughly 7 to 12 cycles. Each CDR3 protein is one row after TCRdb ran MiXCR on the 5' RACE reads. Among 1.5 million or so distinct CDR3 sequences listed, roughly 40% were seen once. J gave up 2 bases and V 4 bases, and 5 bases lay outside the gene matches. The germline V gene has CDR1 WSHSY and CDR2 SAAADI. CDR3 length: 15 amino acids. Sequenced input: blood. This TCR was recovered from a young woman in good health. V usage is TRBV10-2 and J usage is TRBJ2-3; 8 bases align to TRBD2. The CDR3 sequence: CASSVVLADTDTQYF. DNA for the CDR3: TGCGCCAGCAGTGTGGTACTAGCGGACACAGATACGCAGTATTTT.